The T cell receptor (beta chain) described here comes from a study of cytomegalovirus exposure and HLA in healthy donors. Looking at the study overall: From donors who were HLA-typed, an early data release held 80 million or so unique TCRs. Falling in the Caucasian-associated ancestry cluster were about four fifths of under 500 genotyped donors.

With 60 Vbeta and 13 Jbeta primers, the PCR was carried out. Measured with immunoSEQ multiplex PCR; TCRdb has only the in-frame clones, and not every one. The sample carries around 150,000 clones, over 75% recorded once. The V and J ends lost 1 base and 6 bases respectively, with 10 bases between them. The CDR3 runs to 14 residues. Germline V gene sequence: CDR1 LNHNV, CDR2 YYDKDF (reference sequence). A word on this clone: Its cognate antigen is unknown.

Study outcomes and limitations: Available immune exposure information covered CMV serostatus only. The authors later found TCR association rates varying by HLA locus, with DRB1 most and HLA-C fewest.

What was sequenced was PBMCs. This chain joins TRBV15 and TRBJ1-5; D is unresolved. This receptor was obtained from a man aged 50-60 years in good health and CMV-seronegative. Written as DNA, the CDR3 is TGTGCCACCAGCAGAGGTGGGTTAGCTCAGCCCCAGCATTTT. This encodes CATSRGGLAQPQHF.